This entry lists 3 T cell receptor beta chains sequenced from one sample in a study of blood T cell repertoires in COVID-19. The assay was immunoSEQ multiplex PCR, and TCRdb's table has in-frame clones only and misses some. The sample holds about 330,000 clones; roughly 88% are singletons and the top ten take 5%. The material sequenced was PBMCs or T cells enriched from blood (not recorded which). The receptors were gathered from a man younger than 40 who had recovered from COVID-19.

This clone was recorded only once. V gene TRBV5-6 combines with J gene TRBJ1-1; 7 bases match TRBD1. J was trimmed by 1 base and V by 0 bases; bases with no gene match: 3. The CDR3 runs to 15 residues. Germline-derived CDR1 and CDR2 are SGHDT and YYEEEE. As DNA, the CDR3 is TGTGCCAGCAGCTTGGTAGACAGGGCGAACACTGAAGCTTTCTTT. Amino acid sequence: CASSLVDRANTEAFF.

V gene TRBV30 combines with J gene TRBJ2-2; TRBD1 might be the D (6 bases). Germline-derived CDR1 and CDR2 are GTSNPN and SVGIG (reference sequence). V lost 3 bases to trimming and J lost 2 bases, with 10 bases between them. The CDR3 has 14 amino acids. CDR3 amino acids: CAWRWTANTGELFF. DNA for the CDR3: TGTGCCTGGAGATGGACAGCCAACACCGGGGAGCTGTTTTTT.

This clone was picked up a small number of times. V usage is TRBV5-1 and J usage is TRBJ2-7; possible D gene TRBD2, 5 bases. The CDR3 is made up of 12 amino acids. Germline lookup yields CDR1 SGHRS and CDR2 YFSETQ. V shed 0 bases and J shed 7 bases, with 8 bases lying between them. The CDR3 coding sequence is TGCGCCAGCAGCTTGGATCCGGGGGAGCAGTACTTC. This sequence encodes CASSLDPGEQYF.